This is a list of T cell receptor beta chains from one sample in a study of CD8 T cells in Susac syndrome. Each CDR3 protein is one row after TCRdb ran MiXCR on the immunoSEQ multiplex PCR reads. The data show roughly 200,000 distinct CDR3 sequences, roughly 95% seen once. The source material was CD4+ T cells from PBMCs. The receptors shown here come from a human donor with multiple sclerosis. The conserved cysteine and the conserved F or W are not part of the CDR3 here. Fields, in order: J gene, V gene, CDR3 protein.

>TRBJ1-1|TRBV30
AWSGRGPTEAF
>TRBJ2-1|TRBV12-3/TRBV12-4
ASSLVPGEQF
>TRBJ2-1|TRBV7-3
ASSASGGADEQF
>TRBJ2-1|TRBV12-5
ASGPTPYNEQF
>TRBJ2-3|TRBV3-1
ASSQEGAYGTQY
>TRBJ2-1|TRBV7-2
ASSSSGTSEQF
>TRBJ2-7|TRBV6-5
ASSYSPGQGRY
>TRBJ2-5|TRBV12-3/TRBV12-4
ASSLTRGKAETQY
>TRBJ2-5|TRBV29-1
SVEFGQETQY
>TRBJ1-2|TRBV20-1
SALAQGAYGYT
>TRBJ2-7|TRBV12-3/TRBV12-4
ASKAGDVYEQY
>TRBJ2-3|TRBV5-4
ASGPGQGATDTQY
>TRBJ1-6|TRBV7-3
ASSLQGTYNSPLH
>TRBJ2-1|TRBV9
ASSVDLGSDNEQF
>TRBJ2-5|TRBV15
ATSRGIGGEETQY
>TRBJ2-7|TRBV7-2
ASSLRSGAGGVEQY
>TRBJ2-2|TRBV7-6
ASSFSGQRLNTGELF
>TRBJ2-2|TRBV4-3
ASSQEGGVGTGELF
>TRBJ1-2|TRBV30
AWSVQRDWGGYT
>TRBJ2-7|TRBV29-1
SVAGDRAASYEQY
>TRBJ1-5|TRBV4-3
ASSQEHWRDQPQH
>TRBJ1-5|TRBV7-2
ASSLDGAAGQPQH
>TRBJ2-7|TRBV29-1
SVGQAIEQY
>TRBJ1-5|TRBV6-5
ASSYGQGRGQPQH
>TRBJ1-2|TRBV20-1
SAKQGLGGYT
>TRBJ2-7|TRBV20-1
SARRRAPEQY
>TRBJ1-2|TRBV30
AWSPVGPYGYT
>TRBJ2-3|TRBV9
ASSVGLFTDTQY
>TRBJ1-5|TRBV7-9
ASSSWTGAIQH
>TRBJ1-2|TRBV30
AWSVLGQGGGGYT
>TRBJ1-5|TRBV18
ASSPINQPQH
>TRBJ1-5|TRBV19
ASSAPDRAQPQH
>TRBJ2-5|TRBV5-5
ASSLLQGQETQY
>TRBJ1-4|TRBV15
ATSREEDRQGAVKLF
>TRBJ2-3|TRBV5-1
ASSADRGSY
>TRBJ2-5|TRBV7-9
ASSPTSAVAQY
>TRBJ2-2|TRBV24-1
ATSEAANTGELF
>TRBJ1-1|TRBV7-9
ASSLRLLGIMNTEAF
>TRBJ1-1|TRBV27
ASSFSGTLNTEAF
>TRBJ1-6|TRBV2
ASSAIQGALARPLH
>TRBJ2-7|TRBV28
ASSSPGQSNYEQY
>TRBJ2-7|TRBV5-4
ASSLGPYYEQY
>TRBJ2-7|TRBV7-9
ASSLSLTGSDEQY